These 24 T cell receptor beta chains were all obtained from the same sample, sequenced in a study of beta chain features in type 1 diabetes. Of the isolated RNA, all was reverse transcribed, and so the sequenced material was expressed TCRB transcripts. The method was immunoSEQ multiplex PCR; TCRdb's version includes in-frame clones alone and lacks a portion of them. The data contain about 330,000 clones, approximately 11% of them singletons. Sample: naive CD4+ T cells from blood. These receptors originate from a woman in her thirties in good health.

In this sample, this clone turned up a few times. The chain links TRBV19 to TRBJ2-1; D is unclear. CDR1 is LNHDA, CDR2 SQIVND, per germline (reference sequence). Trimming left V 1 base short and J 2 bases short, with 9 bases between. The CDR3 consists of 15 residues. For the CDR3, the DNA is TGTGCCAGTAGTATAGGTGCGGCCACCTACAATGAGCAGTTCTTC. It translates to CASSIGAATYNEQFF.

The CDR3 bases are TGTGCCAGCAGTTTAGCAGGGGCGGGTTCCAAAAACATTCAGTACTTC. This translates into CASSLAGAGSKNIQYF. The genes are TRBV28 and TRBJ2-4, with D possibly matching TRBD1 (6 bases). From germline, CDR1 is MDHEN and CDR2 SYDVKM. This CDR3 is 16 amino acids long. Trimming left V 2 bases short and J 2 bases short, with 13 bases between.

The chain joins TRBV19 to TRBJ2-3; TRBD1 matches at 8 bases. V was clipped by 6 bases and J by 0 bases; unmatched bases: 8. CDR3 length equals 16 residues. CDR1 and CDR2 from the germline V gene are LNHDA and SQIVND (reference sequence). DNA of the CDR3: TGTGCCAGTAGAAGCTTCCAGGGGGCTAGCACAGATACGCAGTATTTT. It translates to CASRSFQGASTDTQYF.

There are a few counts of this clone. J is TRBJ1-5 and V is TRBV9, with D perhaps TRBD1 (5 bases). The V gene's germline CDR1 is SGDLS and CDR2 YYNGEE. This CDR3 has 17 residues. Trimming cost V 4 bases and J 0 bases, with 17 bases left between them. This CDR3 reads CASSFPQVAYSNQPQHF. The CDR3 DNA is TGTGCCAGCAGCTTCCCACAGGTCGCGTATAGCAATCAGCCCCAGCATTTT.

The CDR3 DNA is TGCAGCGTCGCCCAGGGGCAAGAGACCCAGTACTTC. Its translation: CSVAQGQETQYF. The chain joins TRBV29-1 to TRBJ2-5; TRBD1 is a possible D gene (6 bases). The V and J ends lost 6 bases and 2 bases respectively, with 10 bases between them. The CDR3 covers 12 residues. The germline V gene has CDR1 SQVTM and CDR2 ANQGSEA.

This clone has more than one count but fewer than ten. CDR3: CASSLDRGGGKNIQYF. The CDR3 DNA follows: TGTGCCAGCAGCCTGGACAGGGGAGGGGGCAAAAACATTCAGTACTTC. The chain couples TRBV4-2 to TRBJ2-4, with 9 bases aligning to TRBD1. Looked up from germline, CDR1 is LGHNA and CDR2 is YNFKEQ. Germline trimming cut 4 bases from V and 3 bases from J; bases unmatched to any gene: 7. This CDR3 has 16 amino acids.

This clone was found a few times. This CDR3 is CASSIDYPDTQYF. As DNA, the CDR3 is TGTGCCAGTAGTATAGATTATCCAGATACGCAGTATTTT. The V call is TRBV19, the J call TRBJ2-3; no clear D. CDR3 length: 13 amino acids. Trimming removed 0 bases at V and 4 bases at J, with 5 bases between. Germline-derived CDR1 and CDR2 are LNHDA and SQIVND (reference sequence).

This clone was counted between two and nine times. The chain employs TRBV6-1 and TRBJ1-5, with 7 bases identical to TRBD1. After removal of 8 bases from V and 6 bases from J, the junction contained 1 base not matched to a gene. Germline lookup yields CDR1 MNHNS and CDR2 SASEGT. The CDR3 is made up of 11 amino acids. DNA of the CDR3: TGTGCCAGCCGGACAGGTCAGCCCCAGCATTTT. Protein product: CASRTGQPQHF.

This clone came up a few times. This chain uses TRBV13 with TRBJ2-1; D unclear. The CDR3 is 15 residues long. In germline, CDR1 is PRHDT, CDR2 FYEKMQ (reference sequence). V lost 4 bases and J lost 2, with 12 bases in between. The DNA for the CDR3 is TGTGCCAGCAGCTCCAATCCTACCCCCTACAATGAGCAGTTCTTC. As protein: CASSSNPTPYNEQFF.

The chain carries TRBV29-1 and TRBJ2-5; 12 positions match TRBD2. J lost 2 bases, V lost 5 bases, and 12 bases had no gene match. Looked up from germline, CDR1 is SQVTM and CDR2 is ANQGSEA. The CDR3 loop spans 17 amino acids. This CDR3 is CSVNRLAGVGSQETQYF. As DNA, the CDR3 is TGCAGCGTTAATCGACTAGCGGGAGTAGGGTCACAAGAGACCCAGTACTTC.

The V gene is TRBV28, the J gene TRBJ2-1; tentative D call: TRBD2 (5 bases). This CDR3 is 15 amino acids long. Germline-derived CDR1 and CDR2 are MDHEN and SYDVKM. Between the trimmed V and J ends, which lost 4 bases and 5 bases, there was a span of 15 bases. The CDR3 DNA reads TGTGCCAGCAGTTCCCGGGTGAGGCGGGACAATGAGCAGTTCTTC. Amino acid sequence: CASSSRVRRDNEQFF.

This chain uses TRBV9 with TRBJ1-4, with TRBD1 matching over 9 bases. Germline V gives CDR1 SGDLS, CDR2 YYNGEE. This CDR3 is 20 amino acids long. V dropped 4 bases and J dropped 0; count of bases not matched to a gene: 16. CDR3 nucleotides: TGTGCCAGCAGCTCCACCGGGACAGGGAGAACGTACGCAACTAATGAAAAACTGTTTTTT. Translated: CASSSTGTGRTYATNEKLFF. The full variable domain, its missing parts supplied by reference TRBV9 and TRBJ1-4, is DSGVTQTPKHLITATGQRVTLRCSPRSGDLSVYWYQQSLDQGLQFLIQYYNGEERAKGNILERFSAQQFPDLHSELNLSSLELGDSALYFCASSSTGTGRTYATNEKLFFGSGTQLSVL.

This clone was counted between two and nine times. This sequence joins TRBV4-2 and TRBJ2-5, with 7 bases that match TRBD2. Unmatched junction bases numbered 7, after V lost 5 bases and J lost 4 bases. This CDR3 comprises 14 residues. The germline V gene encodes CDR1 LGHNA and CDR2 YNFKEQ. The CDR3 sequence is CASSDPSGPETQYF. In nucleotides, the CDR3 is TGTGCCAGCAGCGATCCTAGCGGACCAGAGACCCAGTACTTC.

The V and J genes are TRBV7-9 and TRBJ1-1, with D maybe TRBD1 (6 bases). Germline V gene sequence: CDR1 SEHNR, CDR2 FQNEAQ (reference sequence). The V end lost 4 bases, the J end lost 3 bases, and 24 bases lay between the germline ends. This CDR3 comprises 18 residues. CDR3 protein: CASSSISDRSRGHTEAFF. The CDR3 region has the DNA TGTGCCAGCAGCTCTATATCAGACAGGAGCCGTGGACACACTGAAGCTTTCTTT.

The chain employs TRBV4-2 and TRBJ1-2; 8 bases fit TRBD1. The CDR3 runs to 15 residues. Losses at the gene ends were 0 bases for V and 6 bases for J; bases not matched to a gene: 6. Germline CDR1 LGHNA, CDR2 YNFKEQ. The CDR3 region has the DNA TGTGCCAGCAGCCAAGAGACTGGACAGGGCCATGGCTACACCTTC. Protein product: CASSQETGQGHGYTF.

A word on this clone: Other DNA sequences from this sample encode an identical CDR3 as well. V and J are TRBV30 and TRBJ2-5; tentative D call: TRBD1 (6 bases). V lost 2 bases, J lost 5 bases, and 9 bases lay in between. This CDR3 contains 12 residues. In germline, CDR1 is GTSNPN, CDR2 SVGIG (reference sequence). DNA for the CDR3: TGTGCCTGGAGTATCACAGGGGAGACCCAGTACTTC. The encoded protein is CAWSITGETQYF.

This chain joins TRBV18 and TRBJ2-1; D is possibly TRBD2 (5 bases). This CDR3 has 14 amino acids. CDR1 and CDR2 (germline): KGHSH, LQKENI. The V gene lost 6 bases and the J gene lost 4 bases, with 13 bases spanning the gap. CDR3 region: CASSRGSNYNEQFF. The DNA of the CDR3 is TGTGCCAGCTCTCGAGGGAGCAATTACAATGAGCAGTTCTTC.

In this sample, this clone turned up a few times. The V call is TRBV2, the J call TRBJ2-5; D unresolved. Germline CDR1 and CDR2: SNHLY and FYNNEI. The CDR3 has 13 amino acids. V was cut by 7 bases and J by 1 base, with 10 bases left in between. The CDR3 nucleotides are TGTGCCAGCATGACGGCAGGCCAAGAGACCCAGTACTTC. It yields the protein CASMTAGQETQYF.

This clone appeared a few times. The chain recombines TRBV19 with TRBJ2-2, with D tentatively TRBD2 (6 bases). V dropped 5 bases and J dropped 6 bases, with 13 bases sitting between them. Germline V CDR1 and CDR2: LNHDA, SQIVND (reference sequence). This CDR3 contains 14 residues. This chain's CDR3 is CASSLTSLAGELFF. CDR3 coding DNA: TGTGCCAGTAGTCTAACTAGCTTAGCCGGGGAGCTGTTTTTT. Full variable domain (remainder filled in from reference TRBV19 and TRBJ2-2): DGGITQSPKYLFRKEGQNVTLSCEQNLNHDAMYWYRQDPGQGLRLIYYSQIVNDFQKGDIAEGYSVSREKKESFPLTVTSAQKNPTAFYLCASSLTSLAGELFFGEGSRLTVL.

This chain links TRBV7-9 with TRBJ2-5; weak D call: TRBD1 (5 bases). This CDR3 has 14 amino acids. Germline CDR1 reads SEHNR; CDR2 reads FQNEAQ (reference sequence). Trimming cost V 5 bases and J 5 bases, with 15 bases left between them. This CDR3 is CASSLLQGRETQYF. The CDR3 nucleotides are TGTGCCAGCAGCCTATTGCAGGGCCGTGAGACCCAGTACTTC. Combining the CDR3 with reference TRBV7-9 and TRBJ2-5 gives the whole variable domain DTGVSQNPRHKITKRGQNVTFRCDPISEHNRLYWYRQTLGQGPEFLTYFQNEAQLEKSRLLSDRFSAERPKGSFSTLEIQRTEQGDSAMYLCASSLLQGRETQYFGPGTRLLVL.

This clone has just a few counts. The rearrangement uses TRBV7-3 and TRBJ2-7, with TRBD2 as a possible D gene (5 bases). V lost 2 bases to trimming and J lost 1 base, with 9 bases between them. The CDR3 runs to 14 residues. Looked up from germline, CDR1 is SGHTA and CDR2 is FQGTGA. CDR3 sequence: CASSLSGGSYEQYF. In nucleotides, the CDR3 is TGTGCCAGCAGCTTATCGGGCGGGTCCTACGAGCAGTACTTC.

This clone was observed a few times. The chain recombines TRBV13 with TRBJ1-2; 10 positions agree with TRBD1. The CDR3 spans 11 residues. The germline CDR1 and CDR2 sequences are PRHDT and FYEKMQ (reference sequence). Trimming took 10 bases from V and 8 from J; bases not matched to a gene: 4. CDR3 in DNA: TGTGCCACCCGGGGACAGGGGGGCTACACCTTC. Amino acids: CATRGQGGYTF.

This clone came up a few times. The chain links TRBV6-5 to TRBJ1-1; tentatively, D is TRBD1 (6 bases). The CDR3 has 14 amino acids. V gave up 7 bases and J gave up 6 bases, with 18 bases separating them. CDR1 and CDR2 from the germline V gene are MNHEY and SVGAGI. The CDR3 DNA is TGTGCCAGCACCTGGGGGCCCCTCTCGTCTGAAGCTTTCTTT. This codes for CASTWGPLSSEAFF.

This clone showed up just a few times. The rearrangement links TRBV6-5 to TRBJ2-3; D not certain. V lost 0 bases and J lost 2, with 9 bases in between. Germline-derived CDR1 and CDR2 are MNHEY and SVGAGI. The CDR3 is 15 amino acids. The CDR3 reads CASSYSPPTTDTQYF. CDR3 nucleotides: TGTGCCAGCAGTTACTCGCCCCCTACCACAGATACGCAGTATTTT.